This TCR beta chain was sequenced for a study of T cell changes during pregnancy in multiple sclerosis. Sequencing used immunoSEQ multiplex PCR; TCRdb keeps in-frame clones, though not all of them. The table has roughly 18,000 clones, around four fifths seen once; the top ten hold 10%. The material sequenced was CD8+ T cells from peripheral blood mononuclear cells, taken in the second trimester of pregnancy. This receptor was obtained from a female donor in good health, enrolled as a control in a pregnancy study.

CDR3 protein: CASSPARDRASFGYTF. Written as DNA, the CDR3 is TGTGCCAGCAGCCCCGCCCGGGACAGGGCAAGTTTTGGCTACACCTTC. J is TRBJ1-2 and V is TRBV5-6; 9 bases match TRBD1. Germline V gives CDR1 SGHDT, CDR2 YYEEEE. The V gene end was trimmed by 4 bases and the J gene end by 7 bases; junction bases not matched to a gene: 14. CDR3 length: 16 residues. The full variable domain, in which reference TRBV5-6 and TRBJ1-2 provide the parts outside the CDR3, is DAGVTQSPTHLIKTRGQQVTLRCSPKSGHDTVSWYQQALGQGPQFIFQYYEEEERQRGNFPDRFSGHQFPNYSSELNVNALLLGDSALYLCASSPARDRASFGYTFGSGTRLTVV.